The TCR beta chain under discussion was sequenced for a study of T cells in Graves' hyperthyroidism and ophthalmopathy. Overall study: The blood sample was taken at first diagnosis, before treatment began. The study's findings and limits: Most thyroid clonotypes that were expanded above 0.001 also turned up in blood.

When ophthalmopathy did not progress within 18 months, Graves' hyperthyroidism was considered stable. Exclusion of patients followed from uncontrolled infection, other autoimmune disease, pregnancy or lactation. This clonotype was recorded many times. Its matching antigen is unknown. Authors of the study amplified TCR beta CDR3 regions from RNA transcripts. During a first-round RT-PCR of the TCR CDR3, the HTBI primer set was used. TCRdb re-derived calls from the multiplex PCR reads in MiXCR, one entry per CDR3 protein. Found here are around 400,000 distinct CDR3 sequences, about 12% of them singletons; the top ten hold 9.2%. The CDR3 has 20 residues. Germline CDR1 MNHNS, CDR2 SASEGT. V shed 6 bases, J shed 1 base, and the junction held 20 bases outside the gene matches.

Sequencing was done on a sample of blood. The source of this sequence is a woman between 18 and 30 years old with Graves' hyperthyroidism. J is TRBJ2-2 and V is TRBV6-1; 7 positions match TRBD2. The chain's CDR3 is CASRKGRGIRLAENTGELFF. The CDR3 DNA reads TGTGCCAGCAGGAAAGGTCGAGGGATTCGACTAGCAGAGAACACCGGGGAGCTGTTTTTT.